The clone carrying this T cell receptor (beta chain) has ten or more counts. Its target is unknown. The sample is drawn from a study of response to subunit inactivated influenza vaccine. Study-wide results and limits: Each seasonal influenza vaccination, the authors suggested, recruits few new T cells.

This CDR3 region has 16 residues. TCRdb fed the RT-PCR reads into MiXCR, producing one record per CDR3 protein. The profile covers 290,000 or so distinct CDR3 sequences, with approximately 23% appearing a single time and under 13% taken by the ten largest. The sample consisted of PBMCs from blood, taken approximately 20 months after vaccination. This TCR came from a man between 50 and 75 years old who received an inactivated influenza vaccine. The J gene is TRBJ1-5, the V gene TRBV21-1; the table assigns TRBD1, which was not confirmed against the DNA. TRBV21-1 is designated a pseudogene. CDR3 nucleotides: TGTGCCAGCAGCAAAGAGAGGACGGGAAGCAATCAGCCCCAGCATTTT. This encodes CASSKERTGSNQPQHF.